This T cell receptor (beta chain) was found in a study of T cells expressing NK-cell markers. Study summary: In sorted CD3+CD56+NKG2C+, CD3+CD56+NKG2C- and CD3+CD56-NKG2C+ T cells, TCR beta repertoires were obtained. Serological testing identified most of the eight sequenced donors as HCMV-seropositive and one as seronegative.

From germline, CDR1 is MNHNY and CDR2 SVGAGI (reference sequence). This CDR3 is 15 amino acids long. As for this clonotype: No antigen is known for it.

Each CDR3 protein gets one entry in TCRdb, which reprocessed the 5' RACE reads and gives no DNA. The ten top clones account for around a tenth, within a sample of about 410,000 distinct CDR3 sequences. Study results and limitations: Dominant NKG2C+ clonotypes were found to form roughly 1.0-7.0% of CD8+ T cells in a handful of donors. It was still unclear whether expanded NKG2C+ T cell clones were HCMV specific.

The receptor's source is a woman aged 45-59 years in good health. Material for sequencing was blood T cells: a sorted CD56 or NKG2C T cell subset, CD4+ or CD8+ T cells, or bulk PBMC T cells (not recorded which). The chain is built from TRBV6-6 and TRBJ2-1. CDR3 amino acids: CASCLGGAAYNEQFF.